These 14 T cell receptor beta chains were sequenced from one sample in a study of T cells in Graves' hyperthyroidism and ophthalmopathy. Template material for amplifying TCR beta CDR3 regions consisted of RNA transcripts. The study used the HTBI primer set for a first-round RT-PCR of the TCR CDR3. TCRdb recomputed calls from the multiplex PCR reads with MiXCR, one row per CDR3 protein. The sample holds about 550,000 distinct CDR3 sequences, less than 25% seen once. The sample consisted of blood. The receptors were gathered from a young man with Graves' hyperthyroidism.

The chain combines TRBV27 with TRBJ2-2; D is uncertain. The CDR3 is 14 amino acids. Trimming took 10 bases from V and 4 from J, leaving 16 bases between them. Germline V CDR1 and CDR2: MNHEY, SMNVEV (reference sequence). This CDR3 is CATRPGLSTGELFF. For the CDR3, the DNA is TGTGCCACTCGGCCCGGGCTGAGCACCGGGGAGCTGTTTTTT.

This clonotype has a count of ten or more. The chain employs TRBV2 and TRBJ1-2; 8 bases are a match to TRBD1. The trim removed 6 bases at V and 3 bases at J, leaving 3 bases unmatched. The CDR3 runs 13 residues. Germline CDR1 and CDR2: SNHLY and FYNNEI. The CDR3: CASSYRGDYGYTF. For the CDR3, the DNA is TGTGCCAGCAGCTACAGGGGGGACTATGGCTACACCTTC.

This clonotype was observed many times. This sequence joins TRBV6-5 and TRBJ1-3; a weak D match, TRBD1 (6 bases). The CDR3 is 16 amino acids. Germline assignment: CDR1 MNHEY and CDR2 SVGAGI. Trimming pared 10 bases from V and 0 bases from J, leaving 19 bases between. CDR3: CATGRGATASGNTIYF. CDR3 DNA sequence: TGTGCCACCGGGAGGGGGGCGACCGCCTCTGGAAACACCATATATTTT.

This clonotype has a count of ten or more. CDR3 nucleotides: TGTGCCAGCAGTTTCGGGACTATCCAAGAGACCCAGTACTTC. Translated: CASSFGTIQETQYF. The genes are TRBV6-5 and TRBJ2-5; 7 bases map to TRBD2. CDR3 length: 14 amino acids. Per the germline V gene, CDR1 is MNHEY and CDR2 is SVGAGI. With V trimmed by 4 bases and J by 1 base, 3 bases remained unmatched.

At least ten counts were recorded for this clonotype. The chain combines TRBV5-5 with TRBJ1-5; 7 bases map to TRBD1. This CDR3 contains 16 residues. Per germline, CDR1 SGHKS and CDR2 YYEKEE (reference sequence). The V and J ends lost 6 bases and 1 base, in that order; junction bases with no gene match: 10. The CDR3 sequence: CASILLTGPSNQPQHF. The CDR3 DNA follows: TGTGCCAGCATCCTACTGACAGGGCCGAGCAATCAGCCCCAGCATTTT. The complete variable domain, with remaining parts taken from reference TRBV5-5 and TRBJ1-5, reads DAGVTQSPTHLIKTRGQQVTLRCSPISGHKSVSWYQQVLGQGPQFIFQYYEKEERGRGNFPDRFSARQFPNYSSELNVNALLLGDSALYLCASILLTGPSNQPQHFGDGTRLSIL.

The sample holds a few counts of this clonotype. This chain uses TRBV2 with TRBJ2-3; possibly TRBD2 for D (6 bases). Trimming took off 1 base at V and 6 bases at J, with 17 bases between the two ends. This CDR3 region has 16 residues. Germline CDR1 is SNHLY and CDR2 is FYNNEI. The CDR3 nucleotides are TGTGCCAGCAGTGAAGTTCGCGGGGAAAGGTTTGATACGCAGTATTTT. This encodes CASSEVRGERFDTQYF.

This clonotype appeared many times. The chain uses TRBV28 and TRBJ1-2, with 7 bases aligning to TRBD1. Germline V lookup: CDR1 MDHEN, CDR2 SYDVKM. The CDR3 is made up of 14 amino acids. J lost 4 bases, V lost 5 bases, and 7 bases had no gene match. The CDR3 region has the DNA TGTGCCAGCAGTGGAGACAGGGCCTTCTATGGCTACACCTTC. It encodes CASSGDRAFYGYTF.

This clonotype was seen many times. V usage is TRBV30 and J usage is TRBJ2-7, with D possibly TRBD1 on 6 matching bases. This CDR3 is built from 11 residues. The V gene lost 1 base and the J gene lost 6 bases, with 7 bases spanning the gap. Germline loops: CDR1 GTSNPN, CDR2 SVGIG (reference sequence). The CDR3 coding sequence is TGTGCCTGGAGTGCAGGGGTCGAGCAGTACTTC. This codes for CAWSAGVEQYF.

This sequence joins TRBV6-1 and TRBJ1-2; TRBD1 is a possible D gene (6 bases). Germline CDR1 MNHNS, CDR2 SASEGT. This CDR3 spans 15 amino acids. V lost 2 bases and J 4 bases, leaving 14 bases between the germline ends. The CDR3 coding sequence is TGTGCCAGCAGTGAAACAGGGATTGGTGGCTATGGCTACACCTTC. Amino acids: CASSETGIGGYGYTF.

The V call is TRBV6-1, the J call TRBJ1-5; D gene uncertain. Germline loops: CDR1 MNHNS, CDR2 SASEGT. V lost 4 bases, J lost 2 bases, and 12 bases lay in between. The CDR3 runs 15 residues. The DNA of the CDR3 is TGTGCCAGCAGTGGGATAAAAGTAGGCAATCAGCCCCAGCATTTT. It encodes CASSGIKVGNQPQHF.

This chain joins TRBV12-3 or TRBV12-4 and TRBJ2-5; the match to TRBD2 covers 7 bases. Losses at the gene ends were 7 bases for V and 5 bases for J; bases not matched to a gene: 4. The CDR3 spans 12 residues. The CDR3 sequence: CASNRAGETQYF. The CDR3 DNA follows: TGTGCCAGCAACCGAGCGGGGGAGACCCAGTACTTC.

This clonotype was observed a few times. The chain combines TRBV4-2 with TRBJ1-1; 9 bases are shared with TRBD1. There are 15 residues in the CDR3. V was pared by 4 bases and J by 5 bases, with 8 bases of the junction left unmatched. The germline V gene has CDR1 LGHNA and CDR2 YNFKEQ. This CDR3 is CASSPRTGELTEAFF. The CDR3 nucleotides read TGTGCCAGCAGCCCCCGGACAGGGGAGTTAACTGAAGCTTTCTTT.

The chain uses TRBV11-2 and TRBJ1-2; 7 bases align to TRBD1. The CDR3 consists of 16 residues. Germline V CDR1 and CDR2: SGHAT, FQNNGV. V shed 3 bases, J shed 6 bases, and the junction held 13 bases outside the gene matches. CDR3 nucleotide sequence: TGTGCCAGCAGCTTCTATAGACAGGGCTGGGGAGATGGCTACACCTTC. Amino acids: CASSFYRQGWGDGYTF.

The V and J genes are TRBV18 and TRBJ1-3, with D hard to call. This CDR3 comprises 12 residues. Germline CDR1 KGHSH, CDR2 LQKENI. The V gene lost 3 bases and the J gene lost 8 bases, with 8 bases spanning the gap. The CDR3 loop is CASSPVEDTIYF. As DNA, the CDR3 is TGTGCCAGCTCACCCGTGGAAGACACCATATATTTT. Supplemented by reference TRBV18 and TRBJ1-3, the full variable domain reads NAGVMQNPRHLVRRRGQEARLRCSPMKGHSHVYWYRQLPEEGLKFMVYLQKENIIDESGMPKERFSAEFPKEGPSILRIQQVVRGDSAAYFCASSPVEDTIYFGEGSWLTVV.